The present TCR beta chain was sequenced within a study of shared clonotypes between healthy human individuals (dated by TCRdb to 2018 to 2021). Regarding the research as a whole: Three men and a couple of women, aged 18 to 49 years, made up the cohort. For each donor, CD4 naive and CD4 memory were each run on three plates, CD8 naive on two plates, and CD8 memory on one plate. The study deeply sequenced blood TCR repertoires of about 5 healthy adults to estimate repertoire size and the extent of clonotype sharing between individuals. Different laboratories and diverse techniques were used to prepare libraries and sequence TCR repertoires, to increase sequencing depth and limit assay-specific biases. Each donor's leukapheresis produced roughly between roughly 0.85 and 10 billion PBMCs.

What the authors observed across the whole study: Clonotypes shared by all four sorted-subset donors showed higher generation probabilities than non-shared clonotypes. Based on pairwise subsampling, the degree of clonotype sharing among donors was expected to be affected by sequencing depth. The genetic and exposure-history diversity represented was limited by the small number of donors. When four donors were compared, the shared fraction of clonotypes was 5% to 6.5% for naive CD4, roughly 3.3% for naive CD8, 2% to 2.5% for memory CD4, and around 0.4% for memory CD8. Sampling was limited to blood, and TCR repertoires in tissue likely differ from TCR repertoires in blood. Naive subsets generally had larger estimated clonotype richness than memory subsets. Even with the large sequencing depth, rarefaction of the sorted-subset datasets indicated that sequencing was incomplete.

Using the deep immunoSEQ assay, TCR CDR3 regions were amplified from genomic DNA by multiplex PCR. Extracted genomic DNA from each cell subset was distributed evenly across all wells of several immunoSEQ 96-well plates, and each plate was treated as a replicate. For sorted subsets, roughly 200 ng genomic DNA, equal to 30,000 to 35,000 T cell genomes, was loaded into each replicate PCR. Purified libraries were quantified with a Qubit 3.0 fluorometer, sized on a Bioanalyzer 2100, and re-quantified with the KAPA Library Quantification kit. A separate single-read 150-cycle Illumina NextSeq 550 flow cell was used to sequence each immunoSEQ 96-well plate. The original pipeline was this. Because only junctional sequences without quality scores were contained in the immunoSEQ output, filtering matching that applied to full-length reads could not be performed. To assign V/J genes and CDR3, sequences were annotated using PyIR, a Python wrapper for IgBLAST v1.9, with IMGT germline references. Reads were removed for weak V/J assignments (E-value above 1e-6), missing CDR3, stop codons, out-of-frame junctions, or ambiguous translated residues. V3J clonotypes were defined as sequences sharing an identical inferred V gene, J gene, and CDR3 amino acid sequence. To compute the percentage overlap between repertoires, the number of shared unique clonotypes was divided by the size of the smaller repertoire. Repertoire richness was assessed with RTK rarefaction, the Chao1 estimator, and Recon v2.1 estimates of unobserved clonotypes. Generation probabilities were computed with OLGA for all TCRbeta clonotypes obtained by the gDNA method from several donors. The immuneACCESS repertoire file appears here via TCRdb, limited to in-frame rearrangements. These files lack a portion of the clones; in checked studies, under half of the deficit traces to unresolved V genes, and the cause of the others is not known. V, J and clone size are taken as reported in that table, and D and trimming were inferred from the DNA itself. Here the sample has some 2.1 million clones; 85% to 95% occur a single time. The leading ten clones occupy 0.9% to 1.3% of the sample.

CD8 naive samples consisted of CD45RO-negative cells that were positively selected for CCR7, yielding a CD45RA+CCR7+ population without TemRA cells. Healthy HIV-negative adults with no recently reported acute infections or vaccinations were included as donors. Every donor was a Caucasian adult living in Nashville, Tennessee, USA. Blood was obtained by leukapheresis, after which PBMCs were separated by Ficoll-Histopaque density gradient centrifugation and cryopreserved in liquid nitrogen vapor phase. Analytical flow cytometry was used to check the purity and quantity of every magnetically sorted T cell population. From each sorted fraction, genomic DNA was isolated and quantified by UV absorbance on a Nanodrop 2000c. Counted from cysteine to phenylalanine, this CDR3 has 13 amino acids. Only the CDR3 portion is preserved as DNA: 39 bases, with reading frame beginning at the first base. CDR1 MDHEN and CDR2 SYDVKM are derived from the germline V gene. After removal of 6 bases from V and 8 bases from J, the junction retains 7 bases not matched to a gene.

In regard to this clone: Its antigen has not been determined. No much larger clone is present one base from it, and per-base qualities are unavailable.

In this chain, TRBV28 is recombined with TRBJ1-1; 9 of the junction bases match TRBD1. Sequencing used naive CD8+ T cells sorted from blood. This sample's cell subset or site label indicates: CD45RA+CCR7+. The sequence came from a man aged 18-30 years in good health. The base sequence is TGTGCCAGCAGCTGGTTAGGGACAGGGGAAGCTTTCTTT. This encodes CASSWLGTGEAFF.